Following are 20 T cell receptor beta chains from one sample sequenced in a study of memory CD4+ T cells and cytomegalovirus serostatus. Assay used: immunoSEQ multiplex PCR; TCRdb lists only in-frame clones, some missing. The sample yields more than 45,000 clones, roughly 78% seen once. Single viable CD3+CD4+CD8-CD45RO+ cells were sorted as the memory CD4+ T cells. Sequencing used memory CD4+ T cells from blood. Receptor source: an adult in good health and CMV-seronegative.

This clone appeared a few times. CDR3 sequence: CASSLPTGIWDHSNQPQHF. In DNA, the CDR3 is TGTGCCAGCAGCTTACCCACAGGGATTTGGGACCATAGCAATCAGCCCCAGCATTTT. This chain connects TRBV11-3 to TRBJ1-5; D possibly corresponds to TRBD1 (6 bases). CDR3 length: 19 amino acids. Germline V lookup: CDR1 SGHNT, CDR2 YENEEA. The ends were cut back, 2 bases at V and 0 bases at J, with 20 bases in the middle.

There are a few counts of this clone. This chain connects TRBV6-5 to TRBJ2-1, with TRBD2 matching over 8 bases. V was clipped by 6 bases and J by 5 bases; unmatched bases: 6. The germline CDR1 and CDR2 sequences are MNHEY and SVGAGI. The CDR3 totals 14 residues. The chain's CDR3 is CASSPGLAHNEQFF. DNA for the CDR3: TGTGCCAGCAGCCCAGGACTAGCCCACAATGAGCAGTTCTTC.

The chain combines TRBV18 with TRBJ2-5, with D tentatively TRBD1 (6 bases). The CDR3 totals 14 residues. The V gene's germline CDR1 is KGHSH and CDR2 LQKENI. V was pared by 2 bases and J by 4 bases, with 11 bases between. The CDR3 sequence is CASSPGQGRETQYF. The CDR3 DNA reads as TGTGCCAGCTCACCAGGCCAGGGGAGAGAGACCCAGTACTTC.

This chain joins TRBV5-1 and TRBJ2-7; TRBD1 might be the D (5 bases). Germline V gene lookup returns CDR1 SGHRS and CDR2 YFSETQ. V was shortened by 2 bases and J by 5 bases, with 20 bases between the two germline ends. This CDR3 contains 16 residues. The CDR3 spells CASSFGGTQGPHEQYF. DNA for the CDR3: TGCGCCAGCAGCTTTGGCGGAACGCAGGGTCCCCACGAGCAGTACTTC.

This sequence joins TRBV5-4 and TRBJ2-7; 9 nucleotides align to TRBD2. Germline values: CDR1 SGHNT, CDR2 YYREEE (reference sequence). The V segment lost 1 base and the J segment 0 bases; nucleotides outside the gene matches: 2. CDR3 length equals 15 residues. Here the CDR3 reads CASSLPSGNSYEQYF. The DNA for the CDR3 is TGTGCCAGCAGCTTGCCTAGCGGGAACTCCTACGAGCAGTACTTC.

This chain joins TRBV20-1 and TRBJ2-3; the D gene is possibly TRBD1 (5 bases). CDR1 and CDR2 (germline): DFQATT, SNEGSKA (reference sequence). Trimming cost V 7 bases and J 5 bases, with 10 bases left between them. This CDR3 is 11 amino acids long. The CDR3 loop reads CSGQIGDTQYF. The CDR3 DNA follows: TGCAGTGGACAGATTGGAGATACGCAGTATTTT.

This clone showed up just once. The CDR3 spells CAWIRRWTDTQYF. In DNA form, the CDR3 reads TGTGCCTGGATCCGAAGATGGACAGATACGCAGTATTTT. The chain is built from TRBV30 and TRBJ2-3; D ambiguous. V shed 4 bases and J shed 3 bases, with 11 bases lying between them. The CDR3 consists of 13 residues. Germline assignment: CDR1 GTSNPN and CDR2 SVGIG (reference sequence).

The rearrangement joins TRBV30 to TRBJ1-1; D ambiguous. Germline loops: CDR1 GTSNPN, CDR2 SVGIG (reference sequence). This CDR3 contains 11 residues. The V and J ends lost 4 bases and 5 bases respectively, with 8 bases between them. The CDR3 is CAWIPRTEAFF. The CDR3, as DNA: TGTGCCTGGATCCCAAGGACTGAAGCTTTCTTT.

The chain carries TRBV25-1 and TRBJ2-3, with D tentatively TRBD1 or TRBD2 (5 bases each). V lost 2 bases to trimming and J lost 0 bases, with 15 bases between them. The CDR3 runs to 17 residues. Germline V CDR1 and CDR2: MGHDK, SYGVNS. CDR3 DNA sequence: TGTGCCAGCAGTGAAGAATCTAGAGGGGCTAGCACAGATACGCAGTATTTT. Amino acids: CASSEESRGASTDTQYF.

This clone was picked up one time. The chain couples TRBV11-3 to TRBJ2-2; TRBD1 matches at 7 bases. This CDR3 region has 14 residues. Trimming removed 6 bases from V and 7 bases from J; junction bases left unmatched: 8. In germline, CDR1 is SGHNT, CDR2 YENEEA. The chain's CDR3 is CASSPTGFGGELFF. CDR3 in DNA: TGTGCCAGCAGTCCGACAGGGTTTGGCGGGGAGCTGTTTTTT.

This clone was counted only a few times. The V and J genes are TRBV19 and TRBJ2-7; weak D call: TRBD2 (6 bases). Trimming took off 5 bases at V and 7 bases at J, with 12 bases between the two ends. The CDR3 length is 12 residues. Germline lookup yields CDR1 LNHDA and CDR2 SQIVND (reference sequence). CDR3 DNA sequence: TGTGCCAGTAGTCGGGACGCGGGGGAGCAGTACTTC. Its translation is CASSRDAGEQYF.

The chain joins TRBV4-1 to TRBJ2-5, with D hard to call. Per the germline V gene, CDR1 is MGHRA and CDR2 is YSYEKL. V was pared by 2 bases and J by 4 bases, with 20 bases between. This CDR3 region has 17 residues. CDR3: CASSQKNGDSFGETQYF. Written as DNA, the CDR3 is TGCGCCAGCAGCCAAAAAAATGGCGATTCTTTTGGAGAGACCCAGTACTTC.

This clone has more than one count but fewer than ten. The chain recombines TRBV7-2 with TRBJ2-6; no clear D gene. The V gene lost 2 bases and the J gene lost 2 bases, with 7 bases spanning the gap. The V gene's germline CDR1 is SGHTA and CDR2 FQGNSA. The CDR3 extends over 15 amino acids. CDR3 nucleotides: TGTGCCAGCAGCTTAATATCTACTGGGGCCAACGTCCTGACTTTC. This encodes CASSLISTGANVLTF.

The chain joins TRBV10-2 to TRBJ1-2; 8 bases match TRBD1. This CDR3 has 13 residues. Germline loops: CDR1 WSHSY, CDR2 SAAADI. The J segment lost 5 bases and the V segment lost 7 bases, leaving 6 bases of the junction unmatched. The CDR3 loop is CASTPTGEYGYTF. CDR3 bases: TGCGCCAGCACCCCGACAGGGGAATATGGCTACACCTTC.

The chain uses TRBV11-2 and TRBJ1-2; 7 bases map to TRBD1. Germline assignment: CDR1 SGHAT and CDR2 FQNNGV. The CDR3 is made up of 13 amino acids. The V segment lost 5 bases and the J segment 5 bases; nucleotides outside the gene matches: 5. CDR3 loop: CASSEGAGYGYTF. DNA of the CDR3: TGTGCCAGCAGCGAGGGGGCTGGGTATGGCTACACCTTC.

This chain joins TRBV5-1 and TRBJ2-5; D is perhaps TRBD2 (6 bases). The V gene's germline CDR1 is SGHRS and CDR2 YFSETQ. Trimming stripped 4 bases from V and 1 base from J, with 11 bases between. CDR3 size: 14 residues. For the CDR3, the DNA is TGCGCCAGCAGCGGAGGGACCCTCCAAGAGACCCAGTACTTC. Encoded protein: CASSGGTLQETQYF.

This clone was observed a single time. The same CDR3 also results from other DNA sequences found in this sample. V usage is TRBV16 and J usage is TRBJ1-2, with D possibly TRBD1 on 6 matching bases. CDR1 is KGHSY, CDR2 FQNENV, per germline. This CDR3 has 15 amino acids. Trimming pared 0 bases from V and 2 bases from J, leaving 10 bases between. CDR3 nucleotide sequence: TGTGCCAGCAGCCAATCGGGGACATTCAACTATGGCTACACCTTC. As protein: CASSQSGTFNYGYTF. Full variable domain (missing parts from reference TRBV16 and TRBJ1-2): GEEVAQTPKHLVRGEGQKAKLYCAPIKGHSYVFWYQQVLKNEFKFLISFQNENVFDETGMPKERFSAKCLPNSPCSLEIQATKLEDSAVYFCASSQSGTFNYGYTFGSGTRLTVV.

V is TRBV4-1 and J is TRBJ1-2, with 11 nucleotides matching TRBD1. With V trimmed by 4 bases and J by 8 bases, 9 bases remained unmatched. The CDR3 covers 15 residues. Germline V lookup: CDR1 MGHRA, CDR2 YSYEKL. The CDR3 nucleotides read TGCGCCAGCAGCCCCGGACAGGGGGCAGGAAGGGGCTACACCTTC. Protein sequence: CASSPGQGAGRGYTF.

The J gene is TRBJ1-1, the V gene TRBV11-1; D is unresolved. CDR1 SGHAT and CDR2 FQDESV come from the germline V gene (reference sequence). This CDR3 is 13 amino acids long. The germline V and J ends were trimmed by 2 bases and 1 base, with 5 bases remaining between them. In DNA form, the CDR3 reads TGTGCCAGCAGCTTACCAGAGAACACTGAAGCTTTCTTT. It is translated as CASSLPENTEAFF.

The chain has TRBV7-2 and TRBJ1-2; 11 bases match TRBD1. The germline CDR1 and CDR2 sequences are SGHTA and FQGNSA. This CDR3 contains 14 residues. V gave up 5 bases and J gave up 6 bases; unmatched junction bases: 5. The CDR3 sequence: CASSIGQGANGYTF. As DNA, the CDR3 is TGTGCCAGCAGCATCGGACAGGGGGCCAATGGCTACACCTTC.